The T cell receptor beta chain under discussion was sequenced for a study of blood T cell repertoires in COVID-19. About the study: Nucleic acid was either cDNA or gDNA, and it came from T cells, B-cell-depleted T cells, or PBMCs.

This clone has just a few counts. Clones were sequenced by immunoSEQ multiplex PCR, and TCRdb holds only the in-frame ones, with some missing. This sample has 60,000 or so clones, with 75% to 90% found just once. V lost 1 base, J lost 6 bases, and 4 bases stayed unmatched. Germline CDR1 and CDR2: SNHLY and FYNNEI. This CDR3 region has 17 residues. The receptor was derived from a human donor with acute or convalescent COVID-19. The donor label of this sample is uncertain. Sample: peripheral blood. V gene TRBV2 combines with J gene TRBJ2-1, with TRBD2 matching over 15 bases. The CDR3 DNA follows: TGTGCCAGCAGTGAAGGGACTAGCGGGAGGGCGGGCAATGAGCAGTTCTTC. Translation: CASSEGTSGRAGNEQFF.